This TCR beta chain was observed in a study of Ad26.COV2.S vaccination and SARS-CoV-2 variants. In the study overall: Donor was in the COV1001 Ad26.COV2.S trial arm. Study findings and constraints: Recipients of vaccine and of placebo showed similar breadth of their non-spike TCR repertoires.

About this clone itself: The antigen is not known.

The CDR3 covers 17 residues. Trimming took 0 bases from V and 4 from J; bases not matched to a gene: 6. The germline V gene encodes CDR1 MNHNS and CDR2 SASEGT. TCRdb's table, derived via immunoSEQ multiplex PCR, lists solely in-frame clones and lacks some. The sample holds around 320,000 clones; around 86% are singletons and the top ten take around 3.5%. Treatment denoted: approximately 18 received Ad26.COV2.S at low or high dose, single or two shots; about 5 received placebo; per-sample allocation not given. Day 63 after the first injection of vaccine or placebo was the sampling time. This TCR was sampled from a person between 18 and 59 years old who received the Ad26.COV2.S COVID-19 vaccine or a placebo. The chain has TRBV6-1 and TRBJ2-3; TRBD1 aligns across 11 bases. This material consisted of peripheral blood, taken in a trial of Ad26.COV2.S vaccine versus placebo. CDR3 region: CASSEAIPGQGADTQYF. For the CDR3, the DNA is TGTGCCAGCAGTGAAGCCATTCCGGGACAGGGGGCAGATACGCAGTATTTT.